A selection of T cell receptor beta chains follows, all from one sample in a study of Ad26.COV2.S vaccination and SARS-CoV-2 variants. Clones were read by immunoSEQ multiplex PCR, and TCRdb kept only the in-frame ones, dropping some. The sample shows under 600,000 clones, roughly 87% of them seen only once. The sequenced sample was peripheral blood, obtained in a trial of Ad26.COV2.S vaccine versus placebo. Source of these receptors: a person between 18 and 65 years old who received the Ad26.COV2.S COVID-19 vaccine or a placebo. CDR3s include the opening cysteine and the closing phenylalanine or tryptophan.

CDR3 protein: CAWSVQGQSNEKLFF
V gene: TRBV30

CDR3 protein: CASSQETKRQAQYNEQFF
V gene: TRBV4-3

CDR3 protein: CASSPLNEQFF
V gene: TRBV18

CDR3 protein: CASSFLGDSSFLSYNSPLHF
V gene: TRBV28

CDR3 protein: CASSEGSSGETSTSTDTQYF
V gene: TRBV2

CDR3 protein: CASKIDSGITEAFF
V gene: TRBV19

CDR3 protein: CATSDGQGGGYTF
V gene: TRBV24-1

CDR3 protein: CAWSGRSHTYYGYTF
V gene: TRBV30

CDR3 protein: CASNPGPPPGELFF
V gene: TRBV6-5

CDR3 protein: CASSLSYPTDTQYF
V gene: TRBV27

CDR3 protein: CASSLQGPIDGYTF
V gene: TRBV5-6

CDR3 protein: CASSAAGRGNTEAFF
V gene: TRBV7-2

CDR3 protein: CASSLIRSSSTGELFF
V gene: TRBV7-3